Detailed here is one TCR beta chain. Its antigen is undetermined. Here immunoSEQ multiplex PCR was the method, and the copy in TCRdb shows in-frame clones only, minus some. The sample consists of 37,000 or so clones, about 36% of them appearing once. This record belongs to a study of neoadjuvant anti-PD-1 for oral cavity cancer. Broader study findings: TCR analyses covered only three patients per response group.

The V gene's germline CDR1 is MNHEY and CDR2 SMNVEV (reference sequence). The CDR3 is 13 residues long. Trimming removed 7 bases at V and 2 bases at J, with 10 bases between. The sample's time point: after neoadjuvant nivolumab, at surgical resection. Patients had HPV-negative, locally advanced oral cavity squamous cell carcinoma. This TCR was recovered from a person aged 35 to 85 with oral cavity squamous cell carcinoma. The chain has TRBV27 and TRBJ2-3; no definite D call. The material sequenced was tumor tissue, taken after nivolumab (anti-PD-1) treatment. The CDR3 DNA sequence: TGTGCCAGCAACTCCGCCCTCACAGATACGCAGTATTTT. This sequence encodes CASNSALTDTQYF.